These 17 T cell receptor beta chains came from one sample sequenced in a study of cytomegalovirus exposure and HLA in healthy donors. The PCR made use of 60 Vbeta and 13 Jbeta primers. Sequenced by immunoSEQ multiplex PCR; TCRdb stores in-frame clones only, minus some. The sample contains 90,000 or so clones, about four fifths of which appear only once. Sequencing input: PBMCs. The receptors derive from a man aged 50 to 60 in good health and CMV-seropositive.

The chain is built from TRBV7-8 and TRBJ1-5; D possibly corresponds to TRBD1 (5 bases). Germline V gene data show CDR1 as SGHVS and CDR2 as FQNEAQ. Trimming left V 2 bases short and J 7 bases short, with 9 bases between. CDR3 length: 13 residues. CDR3 nucleotides: TGTGCCAGCAGCTTAACGGAGGGGCAGCCCCAGCATTTT. This codes for CASSLTEGQPQHF.

The J gene is TRBJ1-2, the V gene TRBV5-4, with D tentatively TRBD1 (6 bases). Trimming removed 2 bases from V and 8 bases from J, with 16 bases in between. The V gene's germline CDR1 is SGHNT and CDR2 YYREEE (reference sequence). The CDR3 loop spans 14 amino acids. The CDR3 DNA is TGTGCCAGCAGCTTCAGGGGTATAGTTGACGGCTACACCTTC. Protein sequence: CASSFRGIVDGYTF.

The CDR3, as DNA: TGTGCCAGCAGGTCAGGGCCTAACCTGGAGCAGTTCTTC. The encoded protein is CASRSGPNLEQFF. The rearrangement links TRBV6-1 to TRBJ2-1, with a possible D match to TRBD1 (5 bases). V was clipped by 6 bases and J by 10 bases, with 16 bases between them. The CDR3 consists of 13 residues. CDR1 and CDR2 from the germline V gene are MNHNS and SASEGT.

The sample holds a few counts of this clone. In nucleotides, the CDR3 is TGTGCCAGCAGCCCCGGGGGCTACGAGCAGTACTTC. Its translation is CASSPGGYEQYF. V usage is TRBV6-1 and J usage is TRBJ2-7; maybe TRBD2 (6 bases). CDR3 length: 12 amino acids. Germline V lookup: CDR1 MNHNS, CDR2 SASEGT. V gave up 6 bases and J gave up 3 bases, with 9 bases separating them.

This clone came up a few times. The chain employs TRBV28 and TRBJ2-7; 10 nucleotides align to TRBD1. Germline assignment: CDR1 MDHEN and CDR2 SYDVKM. The CDR3 length is 16 residues. Unmatched junction bases numbered 9, after V lost 4 bases and J lost 3 bases. In DNA form, the CDR3 reads TGTGCCAGCAGTTCCACCCCAGGGACAGGGGACTACGAGCAGTACTTC. This encodes CASSSTPGTGDYEQYF. The whole variable domain, remainder taken from reference TRBV28 and TRBJ2-7, is DVKVTQSSRYLVKRTGEKVFLECVQDMDHENMFWYRQDPGLGLRLIYFSYDVKMKEKGDIPEGYSVSREKKERFSLILESASTNQTSMYLCASSSTPGTGDYEQYFGPGTRLTVT.

V usage is TRBV10-1 and J usage is TRBJ2-2, with a tentative D call TRBD2 (5 bases). The V gene lost 0 bases and the J gene lost 8 bases, with 19 bases spanning the gap. CDR1 and CDR2 from the germline V gene are WNHNN and SYGVQD (reference sequence). The CDR3 covers 17 residues. The CDR3 loop is CASSESTPGLVPGELFF. The CDR3 coding sequence is TGCGCCAGCAGTGAGTCGACTCCAGGACTGGTTCCGGGGGAGCTGTTTTTT.

The chain has TRBV4-1 and TRBJ2-1; 10 bases agree with TRBD2. From germline, CDR1 is MGHRA and CDR2 YSYEKL. The trim removed 3 bases at V and 0 bases at J, leaving 8 bases unmatched. CDR3 length: 18 residues. CDR3 in DNA: TGCGCCAGCAGCCAGGTTCCGGGACTAGCGACCTCCTACAATGAGCAGTTCTTC. Residues: CASSQVPGLATSYNEQFF.

The chain couples TRBV15 to TRBJ2-1; D possibly corresponds to TRBD2 (6 bases). Deletions cut 9 bases from V and 5 bases from J, with 20 bases between. The CDR3 is 15 residues long. The germline V gene encodes CDR1 LNHNV and CDR2 YYDKDF (reference sequence). The CDR3 nucleotides read TGTGCCACGTCCCTATGGGACTCCCCCAACAATGAGCAGTTCTTC. Its translation: CATSLWDSPNNEQFF.

This sequence joins TRBV14 and TRBJ2-7; D not certain. Germline V CDR1 and CDR2: SGHDN, FVKESK. V was clipped by 4 bases and J by 3 bases, with 13 bases between them. The CDR3 has 14 residues. In DNA, the CDR3 is TGTGCCAGCAGCCCGATTGATACTCGCTACGAGCAGTACTTC. Translating gives CASSPIDTRYEQYF. Looking up the rest from reference TRBV14 and TRBJ2-7 gives the full variable domain: EAGVTQFPSHSVIEKGQTVTLRCDPISGHDNLYWYRRVMGKEIKFLLHFVKESKQDESGMPNNRFLAERTGGTYSTLKVQPAELEDSGVYFCASSPIDTRYEQYFGPGTRLTVT.

This chain uses TRBV6-1 with TRBJ2-2, with 9 bases lining up with TRBD1. This CDR3 contains 15 residues. V gave up 4 bases and J gave up 4 bases; unmatched junction bases: 4. Per germline, CDR1 MNHNS and CDR2 SASEGT. The CDR3 region is CASSGGTGSTGELFF. The CDR3 bases are TGTGCCAGCAGTGGGGGGACAGGGAGCACCGGGGAGCTGTTTTTT.

J is TRBJ2-7 and V is TRBV6-5; D may be TRBD2 (6 bases). CDR1 is MNHEY, CDR2 SVGAGI, per germline. This CDR3 contains 13 residues. V was trimmed by 6 bases and J by 9 bases, leaving 18 bases between them. The CDR3 nucleotides read TGTGCCAGCAGACCGGGGGATCTCCCTAGGCAGTACTTC. Amino acids: CASRPGDLPRQYF.

In its sample, this clone was seen once. This sequence joins TRBV6-5 and TRBJ2-1; TRBD2 aligns across 10 bases. Germline V gene data show CDR1 as MNHEY and CDR2 as SVGAGI. This CDR3 is built from 16 residues. V lost 0 bases to trimming and J lost 5 bases; unmatched junction nucleotides: 4. The CDR3 DNA reads as TGTGCCAGCAGTTACTCGAGCGGGAGGGCCCACAATGAGCAGTTCTTC. Encoded protein: CASSYSSGRAHNEQFF.

DNA for the CDR3: TGTGCCAGCAGCACGGGACAGGGAGGCAATCAGCCCCAGCATTTT. Its translation: CASSTGQGGNQPQHF. This chain joins TRBV4-2 and TRBJ1-5; TRBD1 aligns across 9 bases. The trim removed 5 bases at V and 2 bases at J, leaving 4 bases unmatched. The CDR3 loop spans 15 amino acids. Germline loops: CDR1 LGHNA, CDR2 YNFKEQ.

The chain joins TRBV5-4 to TRBJ2-1; 10 bases agree with TRBD2. The CDR3 totals 15 residues. CDR1 and CDR2 from the germline V gene are SGHNT and YYREEE (reference sequence). V was pared by 7 bases and J by 9 bases, with 13 bases of the junction left unmatched. The CDR3 sequence is CASSSGTSGIGEQFF. CDR3 DNA sequence: TGTGCCAGCTCGTCAGGAACTAGCGGGATTGGTGAGCAGTTCTTC. The complete variable domain, with remaining parts taken from reference TRBV5-4 and TRBJ2-1, reads ETGVTQSPTHLIKTRGQQVTLRCSSQSGHNTVSWYQQALGQGPQFIFQYYREEENGRGNFPPRFSGLQFPNYSSELNVNALELDDSALYLCASSSGTSGIGEQFFGPGTRLTVL.

In this sample, this clone turned up once. The chain recombines TRBV7-9 with TRBJ2-5; 7 bases map to TRBD1. From germline, CDR1 is SEHNR and CDR2 FQNEAQ (reference sequence). This CDR3 contains 15 residues. Trimming took 3 bases from V and 0 from J; bases not matched to a gene: 4. CDR3 in amino acids: CASSFGDRDQETQYF. The CDR3 nucleotides are TGTGCCAGCAGCTTTGGGGACAGAGACCAAGAGACCCAGTACTTC.

V usage is TRBV19 and J usage is TRBJ2-7; perhaps TRBD2 as D (5 bases). V was clipped by 3 bases and J by 6 bases, with 15 bases between them. CDR1 LNHDA and CDR2 SQIVND come from the germline V gene (reference sequence). The CDR3 is made up of 14 amino acids. The chain's CDR3 is CASSISLAGREQYF. The CDR3 nucleotides are TGTGCCAGTAGTATCAGCCTAGCCGGGCGCGAGCAGTACTTC.

V is TRBV9 and J is TRBJ1-4; TRBD1 aligns across 9 bases. Germline lookup yields CDR1 SGDLS and CDR2 YYNGEE. After removal of 7 bases from V and 7 bases from J, the junction contained 2 bases not matched to a gene. The CDR3 extends over 12 amino acids. CDR3 DNA: TGTGCCAGCGGGACAGGGTCTGAAAAACTGTTTTTT. This gives the protein CASGTGSEKLFF.